Given below is one TCR beta chain in context. The sample belongs to a study of high-grade serous ovarian cancer treatment subgroups. The tumor samples were collected prior to definitive surgery or chemotherapy. TCRdb keeps only in-frame clones here, not all; method: immunoSEQ multiplex PCR. The sample consists of thousands of clones, roughly 78% of them appearing once. The sample comprised tumor tissue. The sequence derives from a human donor with high-grade serous ovarian cancer.

CDR3 protein: CASSLGAGFGEQYF. CDR3 DNA sequence: TGCGCCAGCAGCTTGGGGGCAGGGTTTGGTGAGCAGTACTTC. V gene TRBV5-1 combines with J gene TRBJ2-7, with D tentatively TRBD1 (5 bases). Trimming removed 0 bases at V and 7 bases at J, with 14 bases between. The CDR3 consists of 14 residues. CDR1 and CDR2 from the germline V gene are SGHRS and YFSETQ.